What follows describes a single T cell receptor (beta chain). What it binds is not known. Constant-segment primers and 5'RACE yielded cDNA libraries for TCR alpha and TCR beta, each carrying sample barcodes and UMIs. TCRdb re-derived calls from the 5' RACE reads in MiXCR, one entry per CDR3 protein. The table shows approximately 580,000 distinct CDR3 sequences, with just over 20% occurring only once. This record comes from a study of T-cell memory formation after mild COVID-19. Study-wide results and caveats: Contracting CD4+ clones were located mainly in CM and EM, and CD8+ clones in EMRA.

This TCR came from an adult woman who had mild COVID-19 (a few samples of this study predate the infection). Cell type and time point are not known. Input material: PBMCs or a T cell subset sorted from them (not recorded which).

The CDR3 protein is CASSLGFVAEETQYF. The CDR3 region has the DNA TGTGCCAGCAGCTTAGGTTTCGTGGCAGAAGAGACCCAGTACTTC. The chain is built from TRBV11-3 and TRBJ2-5; D is unclear. Deletions cut 1 base from V and 3 bases from J, with 12 bases between. Germline loops: CDR1 SGHNT, CDR2 YENEEA. The CDR3 sequence is 15 residues long.